The rows below give T cell receptor beta chains drawn from one sample of a study of T cells expressing NK-cell markers. One entry per CDR3 protein, without DNA, is what TCRdb gives after re-calling the 5' RACE reads. The record lists some 450,000 distinct CDR3 sequences, of which the ten most abundant hold 6% to 8%. Sequences were obtained from blood T cells: a sorted CD56 or NKG2C T cell subset, CD4+ or CD8+ T cells, or bulk PBMC T cells (not recorded which). These receptors all stem from a woman between 18 and 69 years old in good health. CDR3s include the opening cysteine and the closing phenylalanine or tryptophan. A clone size is listed for some rows: how often the clone was seen (once, few, many), or a class if it is expanded.

TRBV20-1	.	TRBJ2-1	14	CSAWTSGRSDEQFF
TRBV7-2	.	TRBJ2-3	16	CASSPQGLAYTDTQYF
TRBV20-1	.	TRBJ2-1	17	CSARDGGSGISYNEQFF
TRBV29-1	.	TRBJ2-7	13	CSVRGQGSYEQYF
TRBV11-2	.	TRBJ1-4	15	CASSPDGATNEKLFF
TRBV25-1	.	TRBJ2-1	15	CASSDTRAVYNEQFF
TRBV3-1	.	TRBJ2-1	15	CASRHTSGSYNEQFF
TRBV4-2	.	TRBJ2-1	19	CASSQETSGGVRRYNEQFF
TRBV18	.	TRBJ2-3	16	CASSPVSGTSTDTQYF
TRBV29-1	.	TRBJ1-4	13	CSVVPGEGEKLFF
TRBV20-1	.	TRBJ2-5	15	CSTGTSGRAGETQYF
TRBV12-3/TRBV12-4	.	TRBJ1-1	15	CASYGGLGVKTEAFF
TRBV7-2	.	TRBJ2-1	15	CASSLPGFAYNEQFF
TRBV4-3	.	TRBJ2-2	14	CASSQGWTTGELFF
TRBV30	.	TRBJ2-1	16	CAWSGLVAGRRDEQFF
TRBV20-1	.	TRBJ1-3	13	CSASLRTGNTIYF
TRBV3-1	.	TRBJ1-2	15	CANQTTDRSRNGYTF
TRBV12-3/TRBV12-4	.	TRBJ1-5	17	CASSNPTGGYSNQPQHF
TRBV27	.	TRBJ2-2	14	CATGGGTNTGELFF
TRBV29-1	.	TRBJ2-4	14	CSVGGVLSKNIQYF
TRBV6-1	.	TRBJ2-7	15	CASSVRDGMAYEQYF
TRBV7-2	.	TRBJ2-3	15	CASSLETSGRDTQYF
TRBV27	.	TRBJ2-2	13	CAARDREIGELFF
TRBV3-1	.	TRBJ1-1	18	CASSQDLLAVWGFTEAFF
TRBV29-1	.	TRBJ2-3	13	CSVEALVGRTQYF
TRBV20-1	.	TRBJ1-1	12	CSALQGNTEAFF
TRBV12-3/TRBV12-4	.	TRBJ2-1	15	CASSFGHQPYNEQFF
TRBV18	.	TRBJ1-1	12	CASSHQGPSAFF
TRBV20-1	.	TRBJ2-3	15	CSARGLAGELDTQYF
TRBV29-1	.	TRBJ2-1	15	CSVSQGLAGLNEQFF
TRBV20-1	.	TRBJ1-2	15	CSARAQTGSNYGYTF
TRBV29-1	.	TRBJ1-2	14	CSVGGTGLEYGYTF
TRBV6-1	.	TRBJ2-2	14	CASSPGRTTGELFF
TRBV12-3/TRBV12-4	.	TRBJ2-5	12	CASSFRREVQYF
TRBV29-1	.	TRBJ2-7	14	CTCPQGLAGVEQYF
TRBV7-2	.	TRBJ2-1	16	CASSSGRGLAGGIQFF
TRBV20-1	.	TRBJ2-7	12	CSAPPSGVEQYF
TRBV5-6	.	TRBJ2-3	15	CASTRRGDLTDTQYF
TRBV27	.	TRBJ1-1	12	CASSRGLTEAFF
TRBV20-1	.	TRBJ1-5	15	CSARDLGVGNQPQHF
TRBV20-1	.	TRBJ1-1	16	CSARVPGRPGGTEAFF
TRBV19	medium-sized	TRBJ2-1	17	CASSIEAAGGRGNEQFF
TRBV2	.	TRBJ1-4	14	CASSEGQVNEKLFF
TRBV20-1	.	TRBJ1-5	16	CSAGVGRVGSNQPQHF
TRBV20-1	.	TRBJ2-4	14	CSARVPEAKNIQYF
TRBV25-1	.	TRBJ2-1	14	CASSEWSGGNEQFF
TRBV7-7	.	TRBJ2-5	15	CASSQDVRPQETQYF
TRBV3-1	.	TRBJ2-1	13	CASSRSYYNEQFF
TRBV7-8	.	TRBJ2-2	14	CASSLVVGTGELFF
TRBV28	.	TRBJ1-5	14	CASSIPGQKSPQHF
TRBV5-1	.	TRBJ2-1	15	CASRLTGGSYNEQFF
TRBV5-4	.	TRBJ2-5	14	CASSFLPPQETQYF
TRBV11-2	.	TRBJ1-2	13	CASSPDLYYGYTF